This T cell receptor beta chain stems from a study of CD8 T cells in Susac syndrome. The RNA, 0.5 to 1 ug, was put through reverse transcription using random hexamers. Amplification of TCR beta CDR3 across 54 Vbeta and 13 Jbeta was performed with immunoSEQ multiplex PCR. TCRdb re-derived calls from the immunoSEQ multiplex PCR reads in MiXCR, one entry per CDR3 protein. The table shows about 430,000 distinct CDR3 sequences, with more than 70% occurring only once. The sequenced target, TCR beta, came from blood CD8+ and CD4+ T cells. The TCR was taken from a human donor with multiple sclerosis. The sequenced material came from CD8+ T cells from PBMCs.

The CDR3 DNA sequence: TGTGCCAGCAGTTTTAACCCAAAGGCGGACTCTTCATTGGAGGGTGAGCAGTTCTTC. Translated: CASSFNPKADSSLEGEQFF. The V and J genes are TRBV12-3 or TRBV12-4 and TRBJ2-1; weak D call: TRBD2 (6 bases). The CDR3 contains 19 residues. V lost 3 bases and J 9 bases, leaving 30 bases between the germline ends.